The 26 T cell receptor beta chains presented below share a single source sample, sequenced in a study of CD8+CD57+ T cells in acquired aplastic anemia. Using genomic DNA as the template, TCR beta VDJ and CDR3 profiling was carried out. TCRdb ran MiXCR on the reads and lists one entry per CDR3 protein. In the table there are 150,000 to 200,000 distinct CDR3 sequences, roughly 45% of which are singletons. The sequenced sample was sorted CD4+, CD8+, or CD8+CD57+ T cells (not recorded which) from PBMCs. The receptors shown here come from a human donor in good health.

The chain uses TRBV4-2 and TRBJ2-3; TRBD2 matches at 14 bases. The CDR3 consists of 19 residues. Per germline, CDR1 LGHNA and CDR2 YNFKEQ. V lost 4 bases, J lost 4 bases, and 13 bases stayed unmatched. The CDR3 spells CASSRGRWTSGGSADTQYF. Here the CDR3 DNA reads TGTGCCAGCAGCCGCGGCCGCTGGACTAGCGGGGGGTCTGCAGATACGCAGTATTTT.

This clonotype was observed a handful of times. V usage is TRBV12-3 or TRBV12-4 and J usage is TRBJ1-5; no clear D gene. CDR3 size: 16 residues. V shed 3 bases and J shed 1 base, with 13 bases lying between them. The CDR3 coding sequence is TGTGCCAGCAGTTTCTCCGAAGGGTTGAGCAATCAGCCCCAGCATTTT. Translation gives CASSFSEGLSNQPQHF.

V usage is TRBV7-3 and J usage is TRBJ2-1; possibly TRBD1 for D (6 bases). CDR3 size: 12 residues. Germline V gives CDR1 SGHTA, CDR2 FQGTGA. V dropped 3 bases and J dropped 10 bases, with 10 bases sitting between them. The CDR3 loop is CASSFDRNEQFF. The DNA for the CDR3 is TGTGCCAGCAGCTTCGACAGGAACGAGCAGTTCTTC.

The genes are TRBV11-1 and TRBJ2-3; TRBD1 matches 7 bases. Germline V gene lookup returns CDR1 SGHAT and CDR2 FQDESV (reference sequence). After removal of 4 bases from V and 11 bases from J, the junction contained 15 bases not matched to a gene. The CDR3 covers 15 residues. CDR3 sequence (DNA): TGTGCCAGCAGCTCGTCGACAGGGCCCGGAGAGATGCAGTATTTT. It yields the protein CASSSSTGPGEMQYF.

This chain links TRBV2 with TRBJ2-6; D gene unclear. V lost 1 base and J 0 bases, leaving 7 bases between the germline ends. Per germline, CDR1 SNHLY and CDR2 FYNNEI. The CDR3 is 16 residues long. The CDR3 region is CASSEGTNSGANVLTF. In DNA form, the CDR3 reads TGTGCCAGCAGTGAAGGGACGAACTCTGGGGCCAACGTCCTGACTTTC.

The rearrangement uses TRBV4-2 and TRBJ1-1, with a tentative D call TRBD1 (5 bases). Germline V CDR1 and CDR2: LGHNA, YNFKEQ. Trimming took off 2 bases at V and 0 bases at J, with 13 bases between the two ends. The CDR3 is 16 amino acids. CDR3 region: CASSQPLGTVNTEAFF. The CDR3 DNA sequence: TGTGCCAGCAGCCAACCCCTCGGGACGGTGAACACTGAAGCTTTCTTT.

The genes are TRBV5-1 and TRBJ2-7; 9 bases fit TRBD1. The CDR3 covers 14 residues. V was clipped by 4 bases and J by 6 bases; unmatched bases: 8. Germline V gene sequence: CDR1 SGHRS, CDR2 YFSETQ. The CDR3 DNA follows: TGCGCCAGCAGCAAGACAGGGGGTGAGACCGAGCAGTACTTC. Translating gives CASSKTGGETEQYF.

Worth noting for this clonotype: Possible read error: a much larger clone is one base away. The gene calls are TRBV12-3 or TRBV12-4 and TRBJ2-3, with D uncertain. V was cut by 3 bases and J by 4 bases, with 14 bases left in between. This CDR3 contains 15 residues. CDR3 sequence reads: CASSLTRISADTQYF. The CDR3 DNA reads TGTGCCAGCAGTTTGACCAGAATCAGCGCAGATACGCAGTATTTT.

The V and J genes are TRBV29-1 and TRBJ2-1; no reliable D call. Germline values: CDR1 SQVTM, CDR2 ANQGSEA. V was clipped by 4 bases and J by 5 bases, with 9 bases between them. This CDR3 spans 12 amino acids. Written as DNA, the CDR3 is TGCAGCGTTGCCAGTTCAGACAATGAGCAGTTCTTC. This sequence encodes CSVASSDNEQFF.

V gene TRBV29-1 combines with J gene TRBJ1-1; a weak D match, TRBD1 (6 bases). Trimming took 8 bases from V and 1 from J, leaving 14 bases between them. The germline CDR1 and CDR2 sequences are SQVTM and ANQGSEA. This CDR3 spans 13 amino acids. The CDR3 reads CSLGGQRNTEAFF. DNA for the CDR3: TGCAGCCTCGGTGGACAGAGGAACACTGAAGCTTTCTTT.

J is TRBJ2-5 and V is TRBV10-3; 9 bases agree with TRBD2. This CDR3 spans 14 amino acids. Trimming cost V 6 bases and J 5 bases; bases outside gene matches: 7. Germline CDR1 and CDR2: ENHRY and SYGVKD. CDR3 region: CAISRGGAVETQYF. In DNA, the CDR3 is TGTGCCATCAGCCGCGGGGGGGCGGTCGAGACCCAGTACTTC.

V usage is TRBV9 and J usage is TRBJ1-6; D might be TRBD1 (6 bases). This CDR3 is built from 15 residues. Germline loops: CDR1 SGDLS, CDR2 YYNGEE. The ends were cut back, 4 bases at V and 7 bases at J, with 15 bases in the middle. The CDR3 sequence: CASSPHLGQNSPLHF. CDR3 in DNA: TGTGCCAGCAGCCCCCATTTAGGACAGAATTCACCCCTCCACTTT.

V is TRBV25-1 and J is TRBJ2-1, with TRBD2 identical over 10 bases. The CDR3 length is 16 residues. The J segment lost 7 bases and the V segment lost 0 bases, leaving 6 bases of the junction unmatched. Per the germline V gene, CDR1 is MGHDK and CDR2 is SYGVNS. CDR3 amino acids: CASSEYTGLADNEQFF. CDR3 coding DNA: TGTGCCAGCAGTGAATATACAGGACTAGCGGATAATGAGCAGTTCTTC.

Many counts were recorded for this clonotype. V is TRBV5-4 and J is TRBJ2-2; perhaps D is TRBD1 or TRBD2 (5 bases each). The CDR3 loop spans 17 amino acids. Between the trimmed V and J ends, which lost 1 base and 8 bases, there was a span of 21 bases. The germline V gene encodes CDR1 SGHNT and CDR2 YYREEE (reference sequence). The CDR3 is CASSLRSPGPSAGELFF. The DNA for the CDR3 is TGTGCCAGCAGCTTGAGATCACCGGGACCAAGCGCTGGGGAGCTGTTTTTT.

The CDR3 DNA follows: TGTGCCAGCAGCCAAGTGGAGGGGACTAGGGAAGAGCAGTACTTC. As protein: CASSQVEGTREEQYF. The chain carries TRBV7-3 and TRBJ2-7; TRBD2 matches at 8 bases. After removal of 5 bases from V and 7 bases from J, the junction contained 13 bases not matched to a gene. Germline lookup yields CDR1 SGHTA and CDR2 FQGTGA. The CDR3 contains 15 residues.

The chain joins TRBV24-1 to TRBJ2-7, with 14 bases that match TRBD2. J lost 5 bases, V lost 2 bases, and 4 bases had no gene match. Germline assignment: CDR1 KGHDR and CDR2 SFDVKD. This CDR3 has 16 amino acids. The DNA of the CDR3 is TGTGCCACCAGTGATTCTCCGGGACTAGCGGGAGACGAGCAGTACTTC. This codes for CATSDSPGLAGDEQYF.

In this sample, this clonotype turned up many times. V gene TRBV6-1 combines with J gene TRBJ2-7; TRBD2 matches at 14 bases. CDR1 is MNHNS, CDR2 SASEGT, per germline. V lost 7 bases to trimming and J lost 5 bases; unmatched junction nucleotides: 10. The CDR3 consists of 16 residues. This chain's CDR3 is CASTLTGLAGVNEQYF. CDR3 bases: TGTGCCAGCACCCTAACGGGACTAGCGGGGGTCAACGAGCAGTACTTC.

This clonotype was counted between two and nine times. A read error may be the cause here, since a much bigger clone is one base away. The genes are TRBV7-3 and TRBJ2-2; the D gene is possibly TRBD1 (6 bases). Germline CDR1 and CDR2: SGHTA and FQGTGA. CDR3 length equals 15 residues. The ends were cut back, 5 bases at V and 4 bases at J, with 14 bases in the middle. CDR3 in amino acids: CASSVGQMSTGELFF. The CDR3 region has the DNA TGTGCCAGCAGCGTGGGACAAATGAGCACCGGGGAGCTGTTTTTT.

This clonotype was recorded at least ten times. The genes are TRBV7-3 and TRBJ1-2; D may be TRBD1 (6 bases). Between the trimmed V and J ends, which lost 8 bases and 4 bases, there was a span of 14 bases. The germline V gene has CDR1 SGHTA and CDR2 FQGTGA. There are 13 residues in the CDR3. DNA of the CDR3: TGTGCCAGCTCCCCTGGGGACACCTATGGCTACACCTTC. It is translated as CASSPGDTYGYTF.

The rearrangement links TRBV29-1 to TRBJ2-7; 8 bases are a match to TRBD2. The CDR3 runs 13 residues. After removal of 7 bases from V and 0 bases from J, the junction contained 5 bases not matched to a gene. Per the germline V gene, CDR1 is SQVTM and CDR2 is ANQGSEA. The CDR3 DNA sequence: TGCAGCGCTAGCGGGCTAAGCTCCTACGAGCAGTACTTC. This sequence encodes CSASGLSSYEQYF.

The chain carries TRBV19 and TRBJ2-7, with D uncertain. V lost 3 bases and J lost 4, with 7 bases in between. The CDR3 is 12 residues long. Germline CDR1 and CDR2: LNHDA and SQIVND (reference sequence). The CDR3 is CASSMIGYEQYF. CDR3 nucleotides: TGTGCCAGTAGTATGATCGGGTACGAGCAGTACTTC.

Notes on this clonotype: The junction differs from germline at one of its ends, possibly a read error. The genes are TRBV20-1 and TRBJ2-1, with 11 bases aligning to TRBD2. From germline, CDR1 is DFQATT and CDR2 SNEGSKA (reference sequence). The CDR3 runs 20 residues. The CDR3 bases are TGCAGTGCTAGAGTGGCTAGCGGGAGGAGGTATGCCGGGTCCTACAATGAGCAGTCCTTC. It yields the protein CSARVASGRRYAGSYNEQSF.

This clonotype was seen many times. The chain carries TRBV20-1 and TRBJ2-1; 15 nucleotides line up with TRBD2. The CDR3 extends over 15 amino acids. V was clipped by 6 bases and J by 7 bases; unmatched bases: 7. Germline loops: CDR1 DFQATT, CDR2 SNEGSKA (reference sequence). DNA of the CDR3: TGCAGTGCGCCGGGACTAGCGGGAGGTATTAATGAGCAGTTCTTC. This encodes CSAPGLAGGINEQFF.

The J gene is TRBJ1-1, the V gene TRBV6-1, with D perhaps TRBD1 (6 bases). V was clipped by 0 bases and J by 11 bases, with 13 bases between them. The germline gives CDR1 MNHNS, CDR2 SASEGT. CDR3 length equals 13 residues. This chain's CDR3 is CASSEAGGRYAFF. The CDR3 nucleotides read TGTGCCAGCAGTGAAGCGGGGGGGCGTTATGCTTTCTTT.

The genes are TRBV4-1 and TRBJ2-5, with 8 nucleotides matching TRBD1. The CDR3 is 17 amino acids. Germline V gene sequence: CDR1 MGHRA, CDR2 YSYEKL. With 4 bases clipped from V and 2 bases from J, the junction kept 12 bases outside the gene matches. This chain's CDR3 is CASSRDPQGAHQETQYF. CDR3 coding DNA: TGCGCCAGCAGCCGAGACCCCCAGGGGGCCCATCAAGAGACCCAGTACTTC.

This clonotype was detected many times. This rearrangement joins TRBV20-1 to TRBJ2-5; 11 bases are shared with TRBD2. Trimming at V came to 3 bases and at J to 5 bases, leaving 8 bases not matched to a gene. The CDR3 covers 15 residues. From germline, CDR1 is DFQATT and CDR2 SNEGSKA (reference sequence). Written as DNA, the CDR3 is TGCAGTGCTAGTCCGGGGACTAGCGGAGGGGAGACCCAGTACTTC. Its protein is CSASPGTSGGETQYF.